A selection of T cell receptor beta chains follows, all from one sample in a study of blood T cell repertoires in COVID-19. Clones were sequenced by immunoSEQ multiplex PCR, and TCRdb holds only the in-frame ones, with some missing. This sample has some 250,000 clones, with 85% to 90% found just once. Sequencing used PBMCs or T cells enriched from blood (not recorded which). The receptors here all came from a man in his late teens or twenties who had recovered from COVID-19. Each CDR3 is given with its conserved first and last residue. Fields, in order: CDR3 protein, CDR3 DNA, D gene, clone size, J gene, V gene. A D gene is named only where the DNA matches it firmly. Clone size, where shown, is once, few, many, or a class for clones that have expanded.

CDR3aa: CASSADSSYGYTF
CDR3nt: TGTGCCAGCAGCGCCGACAGTTCTTATGGCTACACCTTC
d_gene: .
abundance: .
j_gene: TRBJ1-2
v_gene: TRBV7-9

CDR3aa: CASSRGQGYTGELFF
CDR3nt: TGTGCCAGCTCACGGGGACAGGGATACACCGGGGAGCTGTTTTTT
d_gene: TRBD1
abundance: .
j_gene: TRBJ2-2
v_gene: TRBV18

CDR3aa: CASSSAGGLGGYTF
CDR3nt: TGTGCCAGCAGCTCCGCGGGGGGCTTAGGAGGCTACACCTTC
d_gene: .
abundance: .
j_gene: TRBJ1-2
v_gene: TRBV7-8

CDR3aa: CASSRLAGSTDTQYF
CDR3nt: TGTGCCAGCAGCCGACTAGCGGGGTCCACAGATACGCAGTATTTT
d_gene: TRBD2
abundance: .
j_gene: TRBJ2-3
v_gene: TRBV6-4

CDR3aa: CASSDFYEQYF
CDR3nt: TGCGCCAGCTCGGACTTCTACGAGCAGTACTTC
d_gene: .
abundance: few
j_gene: TRBJ2-7
v_gene: TRBV4-1

CDR3aa: CASHDSGSDTQYF
CDR3nt: TGCGCCAGTCATGATAGTGGTTCAGATACGCAGTATTTT
d_gene: .
abundance: .
j_gene: TRBJ2-3
v_gene: TRBV10-2

CDR3aa: CASTQGYEGYTF
CDR3nt: TGTGCCAGCACACAGGGGTACGAGGGCTACACCTTC
d_gene: TRBD1
abundance: .
j_gene: TRBJ1-2
v_gene: TRBV3-1/TRBV3-2

CDR3aa: CASSYSGRLMAFF
CDR3nt: TGTGCCAGCAGTTACTCTGGTCGACTGATGGCTTTCTTT
d_gene: .
abundance: .
j_gene: TRBJ1-1
v_gene: TRBV6-5

CDR3aa: CASSDVITSPYEQYF
CDR3nt: TGTGCCAGCAGTGATGTCATCACTAGCCCCTACGAGCAGTACTTC
d_gene: .
abundance: .
j_gene: TRBJ2-7
v_gene: TRBV2

CDR3aa: CASSQEGRNYGYTF
CDR3nt: TGTGCCAGCAGCCAAGAGGGCAGGAACTATGGCTACACCTTC
d_gene: .
abundance: .
j_gene: TRBJ1-2
v_gene: TRBV14

CDR3aa: CASSSLLTGEQETQYF
CDR3nt: TGTGCCAGCAGTTCTCTTCTGACAGGGGAGCAAGAGACCCAGTACTTC
d_gene: TRBD1
abundance: .
j_gene: TRBJ2-5
v_gene: TRBV6-5

CDR3aa: CASSSTDWEANEKLFF
CDR3nt: TGTGCCAGCAGTTCTACCGACTGGGAGGCTAATGAAAAACTGTTTTTT
d_gene: .
abundance: once
j_gene: TRBJ1-4
v_gene: TRBV28

CDR3aa: CASSQEVPGQTYEQYF
CDR3nt: TGCGCCAGCAGCCAAGAGGTCCCTGGACAGACCTACGAGCAGTACTTC
d_gene: .
abundance: .
j_gene: TRBJ2-7
v_gene: TRBV4-1

CDR3aa: CASSLGTTINSPLHF
CDR3nt: TGTGCCAGCAGCTTAGGGACAACCATTAATTCACCCCTCCACTTT
d_gene: .
abundance: .
j_gene: TRBJ1-6
v_gene: TRBV7-9

CDR3aa: CAIKSLADTDTQYF
CDR3nt: TGTGCCATCAAAAGTTTAGCGGACACAGATACGCAGTATTTT
d_gene: .
abundance: .
j_gene: TRBJ2-3
v_gene: TRBV10-3

CDR3aa: CASSEPLSGSSYNEQFF
CDR3nt: TGTGCCAGCAGTGAACCGCTTAGCGGGAGCTCCTACAATGAGCAGTTCTTC
d_gene: TRBD2
abundance: .
j_gene: TRBJ2-1
v_gene: TRBV2

CDR3aa: CASSDSGSYSNQPQHF
CDR3nt: TGTGCCAGCAGTGATTCAGGGTCCTATAGCAATCAGCCCCAGCATTTT
d_gene: .
abundance: .
j_gene: TRBJ1-5
v_gene: TRBV2

CDR3aa: CASSFAETQYF
CDR3nt: TGTGCCAGCAGTTTCGCGGAGACCCAGTACTTC
d_gene: .
abundance: few
j_gene: TRBJ2-5
v_gene: TRBV12-3/TRBV12-4

CDR3aa: CASSRESSYNSPLHF
CDR3nt: TGTGCCAGTAGTAGGGAGAGCTCCTATAATTCACCCCTCCACTTT
d_gene: .
abundance: once
j_gene: TRBJ1-6
v_gene: TRBV19

CDR3aa: CASSISGAGNSYNEQFF
CDR3nt: TGTGCCAGTAGTATAAGCGGAGCGGGAAACTCCTACAATGAGCAGTTCTTC
d_gene: TRBD2
abundance: .
j_gene: TRBJ2-1
v_gene: TRBV19

CDR3aa: CASSQDGTGDEQYF
CDR3nt: TGTGCCAGCAGCCAAGACGGGACAGGGGATGAGCAGTACTTC
d_gene: TRBD1
abundance: once
j_gene: TRBJ2-7
v_gene: TRBV3-1/TRBV3-2

CDR3aa: CSVEDIGGADGYTF
CDR3nt: TGCAGCGTTGAAGATATAGGGGGCGCCGATGGCTACACCTTC
d_gene: TRBD1
abundance: .
j_gene: TRBJ1-2
v_gene: TRBV29-1

CDR3aa: CASSLEPSGADTQYF
CDR3nt: TGTGCCAGCAGCTTAGAGCCTAGCGGGGCAGATACGCAGTATTTT
d_gene: TRBD2
abundance: few
j_gene: TRBJ2-3
v_gene: TRBV11-2

CDR3aa: CASSGDFGSYNEQFF
CDR3nt: TGTGCCAGCAGCGGGGACTTTGGCTCCTACAATGAGCAGTTCTTC
d_gene: .
abundance: once
j_gene: TRBJ2-1
v_gene: TRBV11-2

CDR3aa: CASSEQVNEQYF
CDR3nt: TGTGCCAGCAGTGAACAGGTCAACGAGCAGTACTTC
d_gene: .
abundance: .
j_gene: TRBJ2-7
v_gene: TRBV2

CDR3aa: CASSGTGGNARGSPLHF
CDR3nt: TGTGCCAGCAGTGGGACGGGAGGGAACGCGAGAGGGTCACCCCTCCACTTT
d_gene: .
abundance: .
j_gene: TRBJ1-6
v_gene: TRBV6-1

CDR3aa: CASSPLAGGLVSYNEQFF
CDR3nt: TGTGCCAGCAGCCCCCTAGCGGGGGGGCTAGTCTCCTACAATGAGCAGTTCTTC
d_gene: TRBD2
abundance: .
j_gene: TRBJ2-1
v_gene: TRBV3-1/TRBV3-2

CDR3aa: CASSPLSSPLHF
CDR3nt: TGTGCCAGCAGCCCCCTAAGTTCACCCCTCCACTTT
d_gene: .
abundance: .
j_gene: TRBJ1-6
v_gene: TRBV7-8

CDR3aa: CASSVATGNRREQYF
CDR3nt: TGTGCCAGCAGCGTAGCTACGGGGAATCGAAGGGAGCAGTACTTC
d_gene: .
abundance: .
j_gene: TRBJ2-7
v_gene: TRBV9

CDR3aa: CASSLVGQNNEQFF
CDR3nt: TGTGCCAGCAGCTTGGTTGGACAGAACAATGAGCAGTTCTTC
d_gene: .
abundance: .
j_gene: TRBJ2-1
v_gene: TRBV5-5

CDR3aa: CASSRLGPGQGFYEQYF
CDR3nt: TGTGCCAGCTCACGGTTGGGACCGGGACAGGGCTTCTACGAGCAGTACTTC
d_gene: TRBD1
abundance: .
j_gene: TRBJ2-7
v_gene: TRBV18

CDR3aa: CASSPRQGPGELFF
CDR3nt: TGTGCCAGCAGCCCAAGACAGGGACCGGGGGAGCTGTTTTTT
d_gene: TRBD1
abundance: .
j_gene: TRBJ2-2
v_gene: TRBV7-9

CDR3aa: CASSLGLPGDNSPLHF
CDR3nt: TGTGCCAGCAGCTTAGGTCTTCCAGGGGATAATTCACCCCTCCACTTT
d_gene: .
abundance: .
j_gene: TRBJ1-6
v_gene: TRBV7-6

CDR3aa: CASSLKAGMETQYF
CDR3nt: TGTGCCAGCAGCTTAAAGGCAGGGATGGAGACCCAGTACTTC
d_gene: .
abundance: .
j_gene: TRBJ2-5
v_gene: TRBV7-2

CDR3aa: CATSRDTNTGELFF
CDR3nt: TGTGCCACCTCCCGGGACACGAACACCGGGGAGCTGTTTTTT
d_gene: .
abundance: .
j_gene: TRBJ2-2
v_gene: TRBV6-4

CDR3aa: CASSYRTGVSPLHF
CDR3nt: TGTGCCAGCAGTTATAGGACAGGGGTCTCACCCCTCCACTTT
d_gene: TRBD1
abundance: once
j_gene: TRBJ1-6
v_gene: TRBV6-5

CDR3aa: CASSQAFLAGEDTDTQYF
CDR3nt: TGTGCCAGCAGCCAAGCTTTCCTAGCGGGAGAGGACACAGATACGCAGTATTTT
d_gene: TRBD2
abundance: once
j_gene: TRBJ2-3
v_gene: TRBV3-1/TRBV3-2

CDR3aa: CASSLSAWNHGYTF
CDR3nt: TGTGCCAGCAGCTTATCAGCGTGGAATCATGGCTACACCTTC
d_gene: .
abundance: .
j_gene: TRBJ1-2
v_gene: TRBV7-9

CDR3aa: CASSQVGQGLNTEAFF
CDR3nt: TGCGCCAGCAGCCAAGTCGGGCAGGGCCTGAACACTGAAGCTTTCTTT
d_gene: .
abundance: .
j_gene: TRBJ1-1
v_gene: TRBV4-1

CDR3aa: CASSPIPREGEANYGYTF
CDR3nt: TGTGCCAGCAGTCCGATACCCCGTGAGGGAGAGGCTAACTATGGCTACACCTTC
d_gene: .
abundance: .
j_gene: TRBJ1-2
v_gene: TRBV6-6

CDR3aa: CASVDRDPGELFF
CDR3nt: TGTGCCAGCGTAGACAGGGATCCCGGGGAGCTGTTTTTT
d_gene: TRBD1
abundance: few
j_gene: TRBJ2-2
v_gene: TRBV11-3

CDR3aa: CASSRPKVAGQGEKLFF
CDR3nt: TGTGCCAGCAGCCGACCTAAGGTCGCAGGGCAAGGGGAAAAACTGTTTTTT
d_gene: .
abundance: .
j_gene: TRBJ1-4
v_gene: TRBV7-6

CDR3aa: CASSTGQMNTEAFF
CDR3nt: TGTGCCAGCAGCACGGGACAGATGAACACTGAAGCTTTCTTT
d_gene: TRBD1
abundance: .
j_gene: TRBJ1-1
v_gene: TRBV5-4

CDR3aa: CASSQRQGGNTEAFF
CDR3nt: TGTGCCAGCAGCCAACGACAGGGGGGGAACACTGAAGCTTTCTTT
d_gene: TRBD1
abundance: .
j_gene: TRBJ1-1
v_gene: TRBV6-5

CDR3aa: CASSLVTGRDTEAFF
CDR3nt: TGTGCCAGCAGCTTAGTGACGGGTCGGGACACTGAAGCTTTCTTT
d_gene: .
abundance: once
j_gene: TRBJ1-1
v_gene: TRBV11-2

CDR3aa: CASSLFGDREQPQHF
CDR3nt: TGTGCCAGCAGCTTATTTGGGGACAGGGAGCAGCCCCAGCATTTT
d_gene: TRBD1
abundance: .
j_gene: TRBJ1-5
v_gene: TRBV7-2

CDR3aa: CASRQGASSNYGYTF
CDR3nt: TGTGCCAGCCGACAGGGGGCCTCCTCTAACTATGGCTACACCTTC
d_gene: TRBD1
abundance: .
j_gene: TRBJ1-2
v_gene: TRBV2

CDR3aa: CASSQDLSYEQYF
CDR3nt: TGTGCCAGCAGCCAAGATCTTAGCTACGAGCAGTACTTC
d_gene: .
abundance: .
j_gene: TRBJ2-7
v_gene: TRBV3-1/TRBV3-2

CDR3aa: CASSLGTTNTGELFF
CDR3nt: TGCGCCAGCAGCTTAGGGACAACGAACACCGGGGAGCTGTTTTTT
d_gene: .
abundance: .
j_gene: TRBJ2-2
v_gene: TRBV5-1

CDR3aa: CASTAGTGGYNEQFF
CDR3nt: TGTGCCAGCACGGCCGGGACAGGGGGCTACAATGAGCAGTTCTTC
d_gene: TRBD1
abundance: .
j_gene: TRBJ2-1
v_gene: TRBV18

CDR3aa: CASSQGGNQPQHF
CDR3nt: TGCGCCAGCAGCCAAGGAGGGAATCAGCCCCAGCATTTT
d_gene: .
abundance: .
j_gene: TRBJ1-5
v_gene: TRBV4-1

CDR3aa: CAIGGAQDTEAFF
CDR3nt: TGTGCCATCGGGGGGGCGCAGGACACTGAAGCTTTCTTT
d_gene: .
abundance: .
j_gene: TRBJ1-1
v_gene: TRBV10-3

CDR3aa: CASSGGQTSTDTQYF
CDR3nt: TGCGCCAGCAGTGGGGGACAGACGTCCACAGATACGCAGTATTTT
d_gene: TRBD1
abundance: few
j_gene: TRBJ2-3
v_gene: TRBV10-1

CDR3aa: CASSYGGQGGNQPQHF
CDR3nt: TGTGCCAGCAGTTACGGGGGACAGGGGGGGAATCAGCCCCAGCATTTT
d_gene: TRBD1
abundance: .
j_gene: TRBJ1-5
v_gene: TRBV6-2/TRBV6-3

CDR3aa: CASSDSNLAGGTEQFF
CDR3nt: TGTGCCAGCAGTGACTCGAATCTAGCGGGAGGTACCGAGCAGTTCTTC
d_gene: TRBD2
abundance: many
j_gene: TRBJ2-1
v_gene: TRBV6-4

CDR3aa: CASSLSPGWTGNSPLHF
CDR3nt: TGTGCCAGCAGTTTATCCCCCGGATGGACAGGCAATTCACCCCTCCACTTT
d_gene: TRBD1
abundance: .
j_gene: TRBJ1-6
v_gene: TRBV27

CDR3aa: CASRGSGTFYNSPLHF
CDR3nt: TGTGCCAGCCGGGGGAGCGGAACTTTTTATAATTCACCCCTCCACTTT
d_gene: .
abundance: .
j_gene: TRBJ1-6
v_gene: TRBV3-1/TRBV3-2

CDR3aa: CASSGQANTEAFF
CDR3nt: TGTGCCAGCAGCGGACAGGCGAACACTGAAGCTTTCTTT
d_gene: TRBD1
abundance: .
j_gene: TRBJ1-1
v_gene: TRBV11-2

CDR3aa: CASSLGGGAGETQYF
CDR3nt: TGTGCCAGCAGCTTAGGCGGGGGGGCTGGCGAGACCCAGTACTTC
d_gene: TRBD2
abundance: .
j_gene: TRBJ2-5
v_gene: TRBV5-4

CDR3aa: CASNGLAGGQETQYF
CDR3nt: TGTGCCAGCAACGGACTAGCGGGGGGCCAAGAGACCCAGTACTTC
d_gene: TRBD2
abundance: .
j_gene: TRBJ2-5
v_gene: TRBV2